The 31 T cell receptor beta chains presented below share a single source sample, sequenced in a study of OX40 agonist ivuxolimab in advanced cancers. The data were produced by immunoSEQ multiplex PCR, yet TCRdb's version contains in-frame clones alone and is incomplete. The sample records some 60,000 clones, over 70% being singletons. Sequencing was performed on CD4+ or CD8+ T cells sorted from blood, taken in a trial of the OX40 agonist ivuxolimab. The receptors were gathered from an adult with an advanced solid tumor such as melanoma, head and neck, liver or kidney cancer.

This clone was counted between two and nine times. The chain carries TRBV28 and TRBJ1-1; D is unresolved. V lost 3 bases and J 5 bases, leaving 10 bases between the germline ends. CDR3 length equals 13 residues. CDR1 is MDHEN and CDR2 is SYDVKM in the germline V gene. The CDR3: CASSFPGRTEAFF. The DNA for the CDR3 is TGTGCCAGCAGTTTCCCGGGAAGGACTGAAGCTTTCTTT.

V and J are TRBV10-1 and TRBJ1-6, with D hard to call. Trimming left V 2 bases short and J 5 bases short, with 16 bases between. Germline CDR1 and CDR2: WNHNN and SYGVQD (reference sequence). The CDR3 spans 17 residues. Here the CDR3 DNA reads TGCGCCAGCAGTGAGCTCCGGGTCTGGGGTAATAATTCACCCCTCCACTTT. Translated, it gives CASSELRVWGNNSPLHF.

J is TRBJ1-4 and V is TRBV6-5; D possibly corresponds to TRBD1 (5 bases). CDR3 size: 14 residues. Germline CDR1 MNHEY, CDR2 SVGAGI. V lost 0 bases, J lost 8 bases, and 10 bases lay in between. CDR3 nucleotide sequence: TGTGCCAGCAGTTACTCGACAGTTGGGGAAAAACTGTTTTTT. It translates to CASSYSTVGEKLFF.

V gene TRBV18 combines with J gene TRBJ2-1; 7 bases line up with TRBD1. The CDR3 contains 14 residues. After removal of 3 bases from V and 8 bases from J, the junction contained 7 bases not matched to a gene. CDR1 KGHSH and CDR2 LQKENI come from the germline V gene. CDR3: CASSPPPGQDEQFF. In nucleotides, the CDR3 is TGTGCCAGCTCACCTCCACCCGGACAGGATGAGCAGTTCTTC. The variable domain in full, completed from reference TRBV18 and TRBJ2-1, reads NAGVMQNPRHLVRRRGQEARLRCSPMKGHSHVYWYRQLPEEGLKFMVYLQKENIIDESGMPKERFSAEFPKEGPSILRIQQVVRGDSAAYFCASSPPPGQDEQFFGPGTRLTVL.

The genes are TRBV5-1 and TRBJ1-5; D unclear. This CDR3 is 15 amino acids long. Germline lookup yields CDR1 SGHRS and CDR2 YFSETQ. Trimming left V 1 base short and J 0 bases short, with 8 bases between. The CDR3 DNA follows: TGCGCCAGCAGCTTGAGCGGAAATAGCAATCAGCCCCAGCATTTT. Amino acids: CASSLSGNSNQPQHF.

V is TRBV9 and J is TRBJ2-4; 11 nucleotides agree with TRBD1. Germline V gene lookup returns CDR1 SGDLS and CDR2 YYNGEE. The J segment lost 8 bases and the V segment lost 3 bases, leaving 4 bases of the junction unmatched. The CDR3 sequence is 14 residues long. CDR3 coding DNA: TGTGCCAGCAGCGCCGGGACAGGGGGGTACATTCAGTACTTC. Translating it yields CASSAGTGGYIQYF. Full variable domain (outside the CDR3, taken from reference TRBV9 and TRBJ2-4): DSGVTQTPKHLITATGQRVTLRCSPRSGDLSVYWYQQSLDQGLQFLIQYYNGEERAKGNILERFSAQQFPDLHSELNLSSLELGDSALYFCASSAGTGGYIQYFGAGTRLSVL.

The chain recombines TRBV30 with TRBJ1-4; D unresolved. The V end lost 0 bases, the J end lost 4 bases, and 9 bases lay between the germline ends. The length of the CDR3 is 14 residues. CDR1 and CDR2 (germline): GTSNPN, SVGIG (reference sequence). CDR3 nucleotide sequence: TGTGCCTGGAGTGTAAAGCTCGGTAATGAAAAACTGTTTTTT. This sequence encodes CAWSVKLGNEKLFF.

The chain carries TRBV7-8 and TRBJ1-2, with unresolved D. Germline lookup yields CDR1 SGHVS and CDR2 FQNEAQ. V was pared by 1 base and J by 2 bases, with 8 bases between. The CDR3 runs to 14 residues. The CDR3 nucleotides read TGTGCCAGCAGCTTAGGGGTCGGGAACTATGGCTACACCTTC. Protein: CASSLGVGNYGYTF.

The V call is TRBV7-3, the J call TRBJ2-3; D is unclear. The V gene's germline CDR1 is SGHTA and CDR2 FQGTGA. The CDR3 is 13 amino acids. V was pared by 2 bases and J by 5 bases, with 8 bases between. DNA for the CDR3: TGTGCCAGCAGCTTAGATTCCCGAGATACGCAGTATTTT. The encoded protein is CASSLDSRDTQYF.

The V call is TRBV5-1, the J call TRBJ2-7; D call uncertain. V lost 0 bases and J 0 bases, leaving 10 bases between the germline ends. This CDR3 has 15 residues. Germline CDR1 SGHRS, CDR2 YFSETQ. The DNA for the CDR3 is TGCGCCAGCAGCTTGGGGGTACGAAGCTCCTACGAGCAGTACTTC. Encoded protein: CASSLGVRSSYEQYF.

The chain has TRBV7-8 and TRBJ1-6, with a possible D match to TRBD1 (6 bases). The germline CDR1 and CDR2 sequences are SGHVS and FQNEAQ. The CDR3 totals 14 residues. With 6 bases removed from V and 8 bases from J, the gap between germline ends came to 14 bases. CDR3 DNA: TGTGCCAGCAGAAGGGGGATGAGGGATTCACCCCTCCACTTT. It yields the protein CASRRGMRDSPLHF.

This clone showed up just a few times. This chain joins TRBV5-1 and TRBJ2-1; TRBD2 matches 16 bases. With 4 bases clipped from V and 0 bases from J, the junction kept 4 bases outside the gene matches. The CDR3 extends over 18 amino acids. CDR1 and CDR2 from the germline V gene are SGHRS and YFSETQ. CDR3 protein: CASSIGTSGRASYNEQFF. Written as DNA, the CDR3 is TGCGCCAGCAGCATCGGGACTAGCGGGAGGGCCTCCTACAATGAGCAGTTCTTC.

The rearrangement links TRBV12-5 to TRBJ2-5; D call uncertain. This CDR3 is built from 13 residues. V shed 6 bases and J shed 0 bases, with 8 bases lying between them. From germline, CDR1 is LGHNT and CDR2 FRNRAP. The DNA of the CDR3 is TGTGCTAGTGGCTTAGAGTACCAAGAGACCCAGTACTTC. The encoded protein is CASGLEYQETQYF. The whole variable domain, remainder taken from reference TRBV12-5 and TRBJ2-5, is DARVTQTPRHKVTEMGQEVTMRCQPILGHNTVFWYRQTMMQGLELLAYFRNRAPLDDSGMPKDRFSAEMPDATLATLKIQPSEPRDSAVYFCASGLEYQETQYFGPGTRLLVL.

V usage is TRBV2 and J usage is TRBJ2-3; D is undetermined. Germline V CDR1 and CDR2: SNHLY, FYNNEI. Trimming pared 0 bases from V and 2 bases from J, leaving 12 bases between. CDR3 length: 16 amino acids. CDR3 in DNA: TGTGCCAGCAGTGAAGCTACGGCCGACATCACAGATACGCAGTATTTT. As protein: CASSEATADITDTQYF.

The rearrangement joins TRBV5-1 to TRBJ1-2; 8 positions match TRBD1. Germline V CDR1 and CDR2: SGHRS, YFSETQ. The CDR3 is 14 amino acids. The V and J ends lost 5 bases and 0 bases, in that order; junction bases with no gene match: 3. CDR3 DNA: TGCGCCAGCAGTTCGACAGGGGCTAACTATGGCTACACCTTC. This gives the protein CASSSTGANYGYTF.

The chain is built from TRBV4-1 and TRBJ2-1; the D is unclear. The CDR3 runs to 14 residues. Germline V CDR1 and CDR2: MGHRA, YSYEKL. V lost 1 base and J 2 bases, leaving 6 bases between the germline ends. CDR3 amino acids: CASSQVLTYNEQFF. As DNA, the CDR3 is TGCGCCAGCAGCCAAGTGTTGACCTACAATGAGCAGTTCTTC.

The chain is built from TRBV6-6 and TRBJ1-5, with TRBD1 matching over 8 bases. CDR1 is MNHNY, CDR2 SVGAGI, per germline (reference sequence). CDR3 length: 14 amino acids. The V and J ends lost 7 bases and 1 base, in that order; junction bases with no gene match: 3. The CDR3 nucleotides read TGTGCCAGCAACGGACAGGGAAGCAATCAGCCCCAGCATTTT. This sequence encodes CASNGQGSNQPQHF.

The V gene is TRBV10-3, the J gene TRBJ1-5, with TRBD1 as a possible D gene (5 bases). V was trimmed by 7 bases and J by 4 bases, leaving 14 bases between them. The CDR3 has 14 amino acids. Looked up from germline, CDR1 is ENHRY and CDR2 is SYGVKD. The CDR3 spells CAIKGRDGNQPQHF. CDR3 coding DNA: TGTGCCATCAAGGGGCGGGACGGGAATCAGCCCCAGCATTTT.

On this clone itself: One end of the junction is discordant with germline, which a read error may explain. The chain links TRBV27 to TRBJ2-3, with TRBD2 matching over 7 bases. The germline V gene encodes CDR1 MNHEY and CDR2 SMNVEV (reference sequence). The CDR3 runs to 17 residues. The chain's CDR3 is CATSLGVRGVSTDTQYF. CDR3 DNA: TGTGCCACCAGTTTAGGGGTCCGGGGGGTTAGCACAGATACGCAGTATTTT.

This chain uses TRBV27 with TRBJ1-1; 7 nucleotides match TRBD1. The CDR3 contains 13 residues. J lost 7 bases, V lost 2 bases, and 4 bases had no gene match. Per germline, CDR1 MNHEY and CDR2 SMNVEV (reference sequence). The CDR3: CASSLNWDSEAFF. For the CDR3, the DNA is TGTGCCAGCAGTTTAAATTGGGACAGTGAAGCTTTCTTT.

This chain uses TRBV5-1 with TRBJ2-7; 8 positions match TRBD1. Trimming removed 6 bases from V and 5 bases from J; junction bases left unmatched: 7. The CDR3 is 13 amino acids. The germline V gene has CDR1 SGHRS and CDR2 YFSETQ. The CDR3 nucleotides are TGCGCCAGCACCTCGACAGGGGACGACGAGCAGTACTTC. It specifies CASTSTGDDEQYF.

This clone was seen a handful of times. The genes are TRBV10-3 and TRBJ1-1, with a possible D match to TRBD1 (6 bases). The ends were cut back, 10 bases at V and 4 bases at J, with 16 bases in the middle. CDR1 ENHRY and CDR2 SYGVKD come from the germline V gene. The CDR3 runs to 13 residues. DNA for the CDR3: TGTGCCAGCCGGGACTCACAGGGCACTGAAGCTTTCTTT. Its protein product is CASRDSQGTEAFF.

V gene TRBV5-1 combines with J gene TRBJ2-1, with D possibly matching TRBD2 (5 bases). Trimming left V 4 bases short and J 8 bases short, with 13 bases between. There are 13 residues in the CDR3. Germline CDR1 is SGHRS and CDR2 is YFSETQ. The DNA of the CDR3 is TGCGCCAGCAGCCCCTCGGGGAGTGATGAGCAGTTCTTC. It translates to CASSPSGSDEQFF.

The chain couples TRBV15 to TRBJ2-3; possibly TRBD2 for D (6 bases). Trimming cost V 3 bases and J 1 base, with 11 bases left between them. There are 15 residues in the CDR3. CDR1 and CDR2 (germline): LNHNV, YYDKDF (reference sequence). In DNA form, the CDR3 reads TGTGCCACCAGCAGTCGGGGGTCCCGCACAGATACGCAGTATTTT. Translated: CATSSRGSRTDTQYF.

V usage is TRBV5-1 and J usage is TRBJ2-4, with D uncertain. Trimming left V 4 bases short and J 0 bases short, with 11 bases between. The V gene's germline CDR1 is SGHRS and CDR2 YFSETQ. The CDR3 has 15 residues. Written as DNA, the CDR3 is TGCGCCAGCAGCCCGGACCTACTAGCCAAAAACATTCAGTACTTC. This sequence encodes CASSPDLLAKNIQYF.

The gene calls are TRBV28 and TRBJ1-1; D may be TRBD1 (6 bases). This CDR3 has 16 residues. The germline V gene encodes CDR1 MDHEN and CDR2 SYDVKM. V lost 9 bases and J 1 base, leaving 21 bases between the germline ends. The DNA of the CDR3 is TGTGCCAGTCCTCCCCTTCTAGGGGGGACGAACACTGAAGCTTTCTTT. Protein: CASPPLLGGTNTEAFF.

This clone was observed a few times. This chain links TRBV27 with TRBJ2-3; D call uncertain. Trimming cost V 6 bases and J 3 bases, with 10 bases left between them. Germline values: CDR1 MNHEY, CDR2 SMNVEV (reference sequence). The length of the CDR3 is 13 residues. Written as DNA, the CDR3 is TGTGCCAGCAGGACTTCGCTGACAGATACGCAGTATTTT. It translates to CASRTSLTDTQYF.

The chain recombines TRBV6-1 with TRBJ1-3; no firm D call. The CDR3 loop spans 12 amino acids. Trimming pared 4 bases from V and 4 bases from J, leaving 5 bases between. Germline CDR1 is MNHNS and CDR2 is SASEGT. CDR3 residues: CASSGLGNTIYF. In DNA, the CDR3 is TGTGCCAGCAGTGGCCTAGGAAACACCATATATTTT.

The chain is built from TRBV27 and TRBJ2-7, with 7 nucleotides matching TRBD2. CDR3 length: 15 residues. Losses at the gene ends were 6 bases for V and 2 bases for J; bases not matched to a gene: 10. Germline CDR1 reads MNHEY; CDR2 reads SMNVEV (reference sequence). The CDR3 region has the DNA TGTGCCAGCAGCCTATCCGGGACTAAACCCTACGAGCAGTACTTC. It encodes CASSLSGTKPYEQYF.

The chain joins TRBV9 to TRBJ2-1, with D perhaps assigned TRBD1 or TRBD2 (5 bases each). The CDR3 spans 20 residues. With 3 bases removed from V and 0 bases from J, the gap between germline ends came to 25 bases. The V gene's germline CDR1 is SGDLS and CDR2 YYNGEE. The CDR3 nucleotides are TGTGCCAGCAGCGCCCCGTCCGCTAGGGACCTCTCAAGCTCCTACAATGAGCAGTTCTTC. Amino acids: CASSAPSARDLSSSYNEQFF.

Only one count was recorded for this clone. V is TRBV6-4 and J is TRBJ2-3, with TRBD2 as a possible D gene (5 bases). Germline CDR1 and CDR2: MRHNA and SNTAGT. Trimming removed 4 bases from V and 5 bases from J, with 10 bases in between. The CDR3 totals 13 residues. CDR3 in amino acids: CASSGSDGDTQYF. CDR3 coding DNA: TGTGCCAGCAGTGGTAGCGACGGAGATACGCAGTATTTT.